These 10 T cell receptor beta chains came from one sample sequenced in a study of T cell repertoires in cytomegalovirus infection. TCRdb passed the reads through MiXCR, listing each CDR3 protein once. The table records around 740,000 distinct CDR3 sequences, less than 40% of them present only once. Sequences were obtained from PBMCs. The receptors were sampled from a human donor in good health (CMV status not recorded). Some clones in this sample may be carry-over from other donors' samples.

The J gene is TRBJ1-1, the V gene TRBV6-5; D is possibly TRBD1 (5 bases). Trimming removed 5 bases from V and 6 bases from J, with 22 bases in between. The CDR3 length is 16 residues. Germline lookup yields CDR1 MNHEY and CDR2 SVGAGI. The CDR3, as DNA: TGTGCCAGCAGTGTCCGGGACCCAGAGGAAATCGCTGAAGCTTTCTTT. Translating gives CASSVRDPEEIAEAFF.

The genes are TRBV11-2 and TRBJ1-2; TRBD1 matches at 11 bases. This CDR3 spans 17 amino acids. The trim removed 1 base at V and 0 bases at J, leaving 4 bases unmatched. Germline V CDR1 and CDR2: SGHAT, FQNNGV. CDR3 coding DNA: TGTGCCAGCAGCTTAGTAGGGACAGGGGGACCTAACTATGGCTACACCTTC. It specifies CASSLVGTGGPNYGYTF.

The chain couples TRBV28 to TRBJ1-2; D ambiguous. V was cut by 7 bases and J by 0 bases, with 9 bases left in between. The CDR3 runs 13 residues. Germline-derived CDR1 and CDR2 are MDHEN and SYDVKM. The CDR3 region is CASTPRPNYGYTF. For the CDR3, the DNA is TGTGCCAGCACCCCTCGCCCTAACTATGGCTACACCTTC.

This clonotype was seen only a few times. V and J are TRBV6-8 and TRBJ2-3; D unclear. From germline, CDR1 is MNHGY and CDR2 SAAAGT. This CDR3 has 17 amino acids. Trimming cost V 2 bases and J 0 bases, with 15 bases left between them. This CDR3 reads CASSYPSTIPSTDTQYF. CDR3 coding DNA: TGTGCCAGCAGTTACCCTTCCACTATCCCTAGCACAGATACGCAGTATTTT.

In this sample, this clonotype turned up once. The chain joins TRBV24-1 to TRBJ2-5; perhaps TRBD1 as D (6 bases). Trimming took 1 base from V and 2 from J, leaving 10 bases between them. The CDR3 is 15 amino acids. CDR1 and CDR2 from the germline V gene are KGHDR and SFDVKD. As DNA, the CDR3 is TGTGCCACCAGTGATTTCGGGCAGGGGCAAGAGACCCAGTACTTC. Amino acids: CATSDFGQGQETQYF.

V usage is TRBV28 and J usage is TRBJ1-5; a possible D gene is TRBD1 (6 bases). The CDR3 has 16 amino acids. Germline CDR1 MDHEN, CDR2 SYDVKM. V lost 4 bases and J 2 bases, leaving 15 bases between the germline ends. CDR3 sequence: CASSSGHRGGNQPQHF. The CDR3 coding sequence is TGTGCCAGCAGTTCGGGACACCGAGGGGGCAATCAGCCCCAGCATTTT.

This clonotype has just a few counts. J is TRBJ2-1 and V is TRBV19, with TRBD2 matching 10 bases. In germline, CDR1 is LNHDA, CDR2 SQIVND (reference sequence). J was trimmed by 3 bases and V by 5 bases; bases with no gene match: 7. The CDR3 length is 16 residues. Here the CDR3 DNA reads TGTGCCAGTAGTGCACTAGCGGGATGGGGCTACAATGAGCAGTTCTTC. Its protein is CASSALAGWGYNEQFF.

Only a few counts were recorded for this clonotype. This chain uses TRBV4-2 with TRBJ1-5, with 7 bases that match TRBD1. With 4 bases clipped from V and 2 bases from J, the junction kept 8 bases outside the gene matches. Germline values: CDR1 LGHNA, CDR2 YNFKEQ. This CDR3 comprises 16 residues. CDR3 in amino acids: CASSPEGGLGNQPQHF. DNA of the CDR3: TGTGCCAGCAGCCCCGAAGGGGGCTTGGGCAATCAGCCCCAGCATTTT.

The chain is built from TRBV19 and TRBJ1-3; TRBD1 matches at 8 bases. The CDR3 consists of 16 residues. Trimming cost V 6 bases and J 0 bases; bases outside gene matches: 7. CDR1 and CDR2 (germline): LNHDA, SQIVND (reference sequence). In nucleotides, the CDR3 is TGTGCCAGTAGCCGACAGGGGACAACCTCTGGAAACACCATATATTTT. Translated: CASSRQGTTSGNTIYF.

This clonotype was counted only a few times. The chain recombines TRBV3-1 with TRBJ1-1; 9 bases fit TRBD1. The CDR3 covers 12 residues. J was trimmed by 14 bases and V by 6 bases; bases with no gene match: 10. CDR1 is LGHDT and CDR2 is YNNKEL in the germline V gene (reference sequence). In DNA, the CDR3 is TGTGCCAGCAGTCAACGGACAGGGGCGGCGTTCTTT. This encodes CASSQRTGAAFF.